Given below is one T cell receptor (beta chain) in context. Its antigen is undetermined. CDR3 length: 12 residues. V shed 8 bases and J 11 bases; nucleotides not matched to a gene: 10. Germline assignment: CDR1 MNHEY and CDR2 SVGAGI. CD8 cells regarded as naive lacked CD45RO, were positively chosen for CCR7, and omitted terminally differentiated effector memory CD45RA+ cells. The source of the sample is a study of shared clonotypes between healthy human individuals. Approximately 30,000 T cell genomes (approximately 180 ng DNA) went into each sorted-subset replicate. Sequencing used immunoSEQ multiplex PCR; TCRdb keeps in-frame clones, though not all of them. The sample contains 2 million to 2.5 million clones, 85% to 95% of which appear only once. Study-level results: Among non-shared clonotypes, generation probabilities were lower than among those shared by all four donors.

Sequencing used naive CD8+ T cells sorted from blood. The V and J genes are TRBV6-5 and TRBJ1-1; 8 bases align to TRBD1. The receptor was isolated from a man aged 18-30 years in good health. The CDR3 DNA is TGTGCCAGCCGGGGGACAGGCGGGTATGCTTTCTTT. Translated, it gives CASRGTGGYAFF.